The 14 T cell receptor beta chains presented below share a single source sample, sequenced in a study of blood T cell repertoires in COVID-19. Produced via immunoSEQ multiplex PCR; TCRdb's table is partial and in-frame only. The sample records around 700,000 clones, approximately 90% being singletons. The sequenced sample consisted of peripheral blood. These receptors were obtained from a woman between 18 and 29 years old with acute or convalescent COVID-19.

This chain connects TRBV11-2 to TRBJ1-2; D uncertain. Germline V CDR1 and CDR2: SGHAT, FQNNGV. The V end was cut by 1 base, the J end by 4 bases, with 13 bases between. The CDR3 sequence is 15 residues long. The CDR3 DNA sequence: TGTGCCAGCAGCTTAGCCCTCAGTTTAATCTATGGCTACACCTTC. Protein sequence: CASSLALSLIYGYTF.

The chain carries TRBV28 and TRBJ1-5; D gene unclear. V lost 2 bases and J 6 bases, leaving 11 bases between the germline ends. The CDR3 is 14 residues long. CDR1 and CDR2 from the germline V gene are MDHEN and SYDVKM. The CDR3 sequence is CASSLLVSLQPQHF. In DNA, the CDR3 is TGTGCCAGCAGTTTACTCGTCTCCCTTCAGCCCCAGCATTTT.

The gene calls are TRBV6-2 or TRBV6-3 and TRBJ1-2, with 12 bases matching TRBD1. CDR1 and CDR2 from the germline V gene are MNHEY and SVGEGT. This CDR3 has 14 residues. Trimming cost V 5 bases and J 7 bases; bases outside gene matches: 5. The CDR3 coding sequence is TGTGCCAGCAGTCCCGGGACAGGGGGCGTTGGCTACACCTTC. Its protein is CASSPGTGGVGYTF.

This CDR3 reads CASSLGQEEAFF. CDR3 bases: TGTGCCAGCAGCTTAGGACAGGAGGAAGCTTTCTTT. The chain has TRBV7-8 and TRBJ1-1; TRBD1 is a possible D gene (6 bases). From germline, CDR1 is SGHVS and CDR2 FQNEAQ. V was clipped by 1 base and J by 8 bases, with 8 bases between them. The CDR3 covers 12 residues.

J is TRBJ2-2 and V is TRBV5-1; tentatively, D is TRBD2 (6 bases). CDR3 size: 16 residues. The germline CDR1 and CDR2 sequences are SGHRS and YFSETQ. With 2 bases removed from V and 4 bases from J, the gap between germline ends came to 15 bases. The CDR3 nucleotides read TGCGCCAGCAGCTTCCCCGTGACTAGTGCCACCGGGGAGCTGTTTTTT. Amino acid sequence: CASSFPVTSATGELFF.

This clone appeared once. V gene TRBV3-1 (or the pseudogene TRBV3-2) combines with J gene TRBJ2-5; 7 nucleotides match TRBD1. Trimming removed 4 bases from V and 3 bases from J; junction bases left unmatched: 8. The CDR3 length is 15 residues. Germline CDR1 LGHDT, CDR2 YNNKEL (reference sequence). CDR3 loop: CASSLETGSKETQYF. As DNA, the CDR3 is TGTGCCAGCAGCCTCGAGACAGGGAGCAAAGAGACCCAGTACTTC.

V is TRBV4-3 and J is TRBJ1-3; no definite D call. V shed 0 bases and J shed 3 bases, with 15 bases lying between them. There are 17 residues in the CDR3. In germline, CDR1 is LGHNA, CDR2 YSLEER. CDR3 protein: CASSQDEGPIFGNTIYF. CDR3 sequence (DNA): TGCGCCAGCAGCCAAGATGAGGGCCCCATCTTTGGAAACACCATATATTTT.

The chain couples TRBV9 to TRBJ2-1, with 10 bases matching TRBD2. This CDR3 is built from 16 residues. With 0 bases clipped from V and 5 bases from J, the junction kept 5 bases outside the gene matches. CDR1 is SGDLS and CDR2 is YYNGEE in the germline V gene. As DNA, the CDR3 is TGTGCCAGCAGCGTAGTAGCTAGCGGGGGAAACAATGAGCAGTTCTTC. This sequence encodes CASSVVASGGNNEQFF.

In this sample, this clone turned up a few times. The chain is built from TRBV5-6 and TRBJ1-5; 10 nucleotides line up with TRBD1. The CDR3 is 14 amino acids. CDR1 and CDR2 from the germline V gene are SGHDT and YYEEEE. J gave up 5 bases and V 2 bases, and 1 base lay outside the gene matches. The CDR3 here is CASSFGTGDQPQHF. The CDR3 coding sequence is TGTGCCAGCAGCTTCGGGACAGGGGATCAGCCCCAGCATTTT.

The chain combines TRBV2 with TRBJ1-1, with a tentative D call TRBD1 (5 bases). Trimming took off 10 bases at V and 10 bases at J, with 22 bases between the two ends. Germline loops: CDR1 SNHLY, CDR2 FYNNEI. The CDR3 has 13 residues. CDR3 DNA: TGTGCCACAGGGCCCGGGGGGACCATTCCAGCTTTCTTT. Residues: CATGPGGTIPAFF.

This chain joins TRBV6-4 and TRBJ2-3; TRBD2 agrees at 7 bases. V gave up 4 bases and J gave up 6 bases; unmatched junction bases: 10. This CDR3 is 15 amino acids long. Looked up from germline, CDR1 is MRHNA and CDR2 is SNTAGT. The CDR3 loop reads CASSAAGEGGDTQYF. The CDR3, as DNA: TGTGCCAGCAGTGCCGCCGGGGAGGGCGGCGATACGCAGTATTTT.

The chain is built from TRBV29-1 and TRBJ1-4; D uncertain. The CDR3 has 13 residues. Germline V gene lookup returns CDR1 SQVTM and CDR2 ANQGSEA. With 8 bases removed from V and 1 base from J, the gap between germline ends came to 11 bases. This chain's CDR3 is CSMTGETNEKLFF. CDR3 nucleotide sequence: TGCAGCATGACCGGGGAAACTAATGAAAAACTGTTTTTT.

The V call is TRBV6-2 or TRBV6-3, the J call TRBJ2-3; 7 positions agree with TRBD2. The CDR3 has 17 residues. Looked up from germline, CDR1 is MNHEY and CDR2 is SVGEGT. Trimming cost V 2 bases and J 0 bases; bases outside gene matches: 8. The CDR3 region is CASSYEGGGRSTDTQYF. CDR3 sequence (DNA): TGTGCCAGCAGTTACGAGGGCGGGGGTCGGAGCACAGATACGCAGTATTTT.

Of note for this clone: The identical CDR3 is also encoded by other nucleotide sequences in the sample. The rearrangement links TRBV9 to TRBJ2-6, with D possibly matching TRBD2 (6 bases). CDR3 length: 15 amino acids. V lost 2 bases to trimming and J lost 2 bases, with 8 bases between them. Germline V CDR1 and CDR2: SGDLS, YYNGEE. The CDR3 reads CASSVGGTGANVLTF. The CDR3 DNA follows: TGTGCCAGCAGCGTCGGAGGGACTGGGGCCAACGTCCTGACTTTC.